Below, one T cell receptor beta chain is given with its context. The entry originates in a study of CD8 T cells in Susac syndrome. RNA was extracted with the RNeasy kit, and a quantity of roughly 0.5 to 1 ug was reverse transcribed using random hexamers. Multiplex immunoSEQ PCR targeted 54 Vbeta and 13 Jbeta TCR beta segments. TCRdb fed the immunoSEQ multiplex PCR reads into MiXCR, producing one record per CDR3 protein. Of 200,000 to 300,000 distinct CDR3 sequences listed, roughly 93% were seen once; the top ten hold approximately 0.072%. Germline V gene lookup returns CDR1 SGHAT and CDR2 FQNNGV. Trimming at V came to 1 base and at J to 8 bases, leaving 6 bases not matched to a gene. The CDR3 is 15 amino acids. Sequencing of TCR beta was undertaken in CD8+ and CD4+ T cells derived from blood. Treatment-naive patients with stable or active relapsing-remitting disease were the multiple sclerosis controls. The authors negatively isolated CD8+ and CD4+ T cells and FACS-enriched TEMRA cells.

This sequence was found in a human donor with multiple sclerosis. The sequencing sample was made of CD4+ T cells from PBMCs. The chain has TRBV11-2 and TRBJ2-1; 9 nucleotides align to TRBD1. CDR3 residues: CASSLGPGQGHEQFF. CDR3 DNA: TGTGCCAGCAGCTTAGGGCCGGGACAGGGACATGAGCAGTTCTTC.